These T cell receptor beta chains were read from a single sample in a study of CD8+ T cells in alopecia areata. Assay: immunoSEQ multiplex PCR; the TCRdb copy retains only in-frame clones and omits some. The table has tens of thousands of clones, 35% to 55% seen once. The material sequenced was CD8+ T cells sorted from blood, taken around week 37, from a patient treated with tofacitinib. These receptors originate from a human donor with alopecia areata. CDR3s include the opening cysteine and the closing phenylalanine or tryptophan. The order of the fields is V gene, J gene, clone size, D gene, CDR3 DNA, CDR3 protein. The D gene is left open where the match is weak. A clone size is listed for some rows: how often the clone was seen (once, few, many), or a class if it is expanded.

V: TRBV5-1; J: TRBJ2-2; size: NA; D: NA; DNA: TGCGCCAGCAGCTTGGGAAGGGAGCTGTTTTTT; CDR3: CASSLGRELFF
V: TRBV30; J: TRBJ2-7; size: NA; D: TRBD1; DNA: TGTGCCTGGAGCGAGGGACCGGGACAGGGATTTTACGAGCAGTACTTC; CDR3: CAWSEGPGQGFYEQYF
V: TRBV9; J: TRBJ2-1; size: NA; D: NA; DNA: TGTGCCAGCAGCGTAGGGTACGGCGATGAGCAGTTCTTC; CDR3: CASSVGYGDEQFF
V: TRBV29-1; J: TRBJ2-1; size: NA; D: NA; DNA: TGCAGCGTTGAAGATCAACGGAGCCTCGTTAGGAATGAGCAGTTCTTC; CDR3: CSVEDQRSLVRNEQFF
V: TRBV4-2; J: TRBJ2-3; size: NA; D: NA; DNA: TGTGCCAGCAGCCTCGAGGTCCCTAAGAGGGATACGCAGTATTTT; CDR3: CASSLEVPKRDTQYF
V: TRBV7-2; J: TRBJ2-7; size: NA; D: TRBD2; DNA: TGTGCCAGCAGCCCCAGCGGGGACGAGCAGTACTTC; CDR3: CASSPSGDEQYF
V: TRBV29-1; J: TRBJ2-7; size: NA; D: NA; DNA: TGCAGCGTTGTAAAACTCGGGAGTGAAGAGCAGTACTTC; CDR3: CSVVKLGSEEQYF
V: TRBV27; J: TRBJ2-2; size: medium-sized; D: NA; DNA: TGTGCCAGCAGTTTGGCCGGATACAACCTGGCGAACACCGGGGAGCTGTTTTTT; CDR3: CASSLAGYNLANTGELFF
V: TRBV7-9; J: TRBJ1-4; size: once; D: NA; DNA: TGTGCCAGCAGTGGTTCCGTGACATCACCTAATGAAAAACTGTTTTTT; CDR3: CASSGSVTSPNEKLFF
V: TRBV14; J: TRBJ2-7; size: many; D: NA; DNA: TGTGCCAGCAGCCAAGAATGGGGGGCTGAGCAGTACTTC; CDR3: CASSQEWGAEQYF
V: TRBV29-1; J: TRBJ1-1; size: few; D: NA; DNA: TGCAGCGTTGAGATGAACACTGAAGCTTTCTTT; CDR3: CSVEMNTEAFF
V: TRBV29-1; J: TRBJ1-1; size: NA; D: NA; DNA: TGCAGCGTTGAAGACTGGAGGACCATGAACACTGAAGCTTTCTTT; CDR3: CSVEDWRTMNTEAFF
V: TRBV9; J: TRBJ1-5; size: NA; D: NA; DNA: TGTGCCAGCAGCGTAGGCATCGGACAGCCCCAGCATTTT; CDR3: CASSVGIGQPQHF
V: TRBV29-1; J: TRBJ2-2; size: NA; D: TRBD1; DNA: TGCAGCGCCCTAGGGACAGCGAACACCGGGGAGCTGTTTTTT; CDR3: CSALGTANTGELFF
V: TRBV29-1; J: TRBJ1-1; size: NA; D: NA; DNA: TGCAGCGTTGAGGGGGGGAACACTGAAGCTTTCTTT; CDR3: CSVEGGNTEAFF
V: TRBV12-5; J: TRBJ1-1; size: NA; D: NA; DNA: TGTGCTAGTGCTTTAGGTGTTGGAGGTGAAGCTTTCTTT; CDR3: CASALGVGGEAFF
V: TRBV11-2; J: TRBJ2-3; size: NA; D: TRBD2; DNA: TGTGCTATCGAGCGGGAGACTCTCACAGATACGCAGTATTTT; CDR3: CAIERETLTDTQYF
V: TRBV14; J: TRBJ1-1; size: NA; D: NA; DNA: TGTGCCAGCAGCCAAGTCTCGGGCTTGTGGGCGAGCACTGAAGCTTTCTTT; CDR3: CASSQVSGLWASTEAFF
V: TRBV15; J: TRBJ2-7; size: few; D: NA; DNA: TGTGCCACCAGCAGAGTTGGGTCAGGCCTTTCCGAGCAGTACTTC; CDR3: CATSRVGSGLSEQYF
V: TRBV15; J: TRBJ2-5; size: NA; D: NA; DNA: TGTGCCACCAGCAGAGAGGTTGAGCGGGAGACCCAGTACTTC; CDR3: CATSREVERETQYF
V: TRBV25-1; J: TRBJ2-5; size: NA; D: TRBD2; DNA: TGTGCCAGCAGTGAATTGGCGGGAGGCCGGGAGACCCAGTACTTC; CDR3: CASSELAGGRETQYF
V: TRBV6-4; J: TRBJ1-1; size: few; D: NA; DNA: TGTGCCAGCAGTTTGTTAGGAAACACTGAAGCTTTCTTT; CDR3: CASSLLGNTEAFF
V: TRBV6-6; J: TRBJ2-2; size: few; D: NA; DNA: TGTGCCAGCAGTCCCCTTAAAACCGGGGAGCTGTTTTTT; CDR3: CASSPLKTGELFF
V: TRBV29-1; J: TRBJ1-1; size: few; D: NA; DNA: TGCAGCGTTCTCAAGAACACTGAAGCTTTCTTT; CDR3: CSVLKNTEAFF
V: TRBV9; J: TRBJ2-7; size: NA; D: TRBD1; DNA: TGTGCCAGCAGCGTTGCAGACAGGGGGCCCTACGAGCAGTACTTC; CDR3: CASSVADRGPYEQYF
V: TRBV10-3; J: TRBJ1-5; size: NA; D: NA; DNA: TGTGCCATCAGTGGGGAAGGGGCGAATCAGCCCCAGCATTTT; CDR3: CAISGEGANQPQHF
V: TRBV30; J: TRBJ2-3; size: NA; D: NA; DNA: TGTGCCTGGAGTTTCGGAGATACGCAGTATTTT; CDR3: CAWSFGDTQYF
V: TRBV18; J: TRBJ2-3; size: NA; D: TRBD1; DNA: TGTGCCAGCTCACCACCGGGACAGGGGGCAGATACGCAGTATTTT; CDR3: CASSPPGQGADTQYF
V: TRBV7-9; J: TRBJ1-1; size: few; D: NA; DNA: TGTGCCAGCAGCTCAGATATAGGCGCTGAAGCTTTCTTT; CDR3: CASSSDIGAEAFF
V: TRBV4-3; J: TRBJ2-1; size: NA; D: TRBD2; DNA: TGCGCCAGCAGCTTAGCGGGGCGGGTCGATGAGCAGTTCTTC; CDR3: CASSLAGRVDEQFF
V: TRBV9; J: TRBJ2-1; size: NA; D: NA; DNA: TGTGCCAGCAGCGGCGATACGCGGTGGTTTGAGCAGTTCTTC; CDR3: CASSGDTRWFEQFF
V: TRBV29-1; J: TRBJ2-7; size: NA; D: NA; DNA: TGCAGCGTCGCCGGCGGGGAGGCCTACGAGCAGTACTTC; CDR3: CSVAGGEAYEQYF
V: TRBV9; J: TRBJ1-1; size: once; D: NA; DNA: TGTGCCAGTCGCCCCTTGATGGGGAACACTGAAGCTTTCTTT; CDR3: CASRPLMGNTEAFF
V: TRBV29-1; J: TRBJ2-2; size: NA; D: NA; DNA: TGCAGCGTTGCCAAGGGAAGCGGCACCGGGGAGCTGTTTTTT; CDR3: CSVAKGSGTGELFF
V: TRBV19; J: TRBJ2-7; size: few; D: NA; DNA: TGTGCCAGTAGTCACCTAGGGAGCTCCTACGAGCAGTACTTC; CDR3: CASSHLGSSYEQYF
V: TRBV12-5; J: TRBJ2-1; size: few; D: NA; DNA: TGTGCTAGTGGTTTGACTACTAACAATGAGCAGTTCTTC; CDR3: CASGLTTNNEQFF